This note documents a single T cell receptor beta chain sequence. No antigen is known for it. This sample was included in a study of blood T cells in healthy people across ages. The wider study: Template switching caught about one barcoded beta molecule for each two T cells.

Primers used in a second PCR of about 7 to 12 cycles were a sample-barcoded 5' primer and a J-beta primer mix. Via MiXCR, TCRdb re-called the 5' RACE reads, giving one row per CDR3 protein. The repertoire holds more than 700,000 distinct CDR3 sequences, with about 42% as singletons. Donors were systemically healthy Caucasian individuals from Russia aged about 6 to 90 years. At least 7 million PBMCs were isolated per sample. Study-wide findings and caveats: Leaving the PBMCs unsorted stopped any conclusive comparison of naive versus antigen-experienced cells.

The CDR3 has 15 residues. This TCR was recovered from a man older than 75 in good health. The chain carries TRBV21-1 and TRBJ1-2. TRBV21-1 is noted as a pseudogene. Sample: blood. This CDR3 is CASRSPGGPRYGYTF. Written as DNA, the CDR3 is TGTGCCAGCAGGTCTCCCGGGGGCCCTCGCTATGGCTACACCTTC.